This TCR beta chain was identified in a study of patients and donors after allogeneic stem cell transplantation. Each CDR3 protein gets one entry after TCRdb re-called the RT-PCR reads with MiXCR. There are 70,000 to 75,000 distinct CDR3 sequences in the sample; about 26% occur only once, and around 27% lies in the top ten. This clonotype was counted between two and nine times. There are 16 residues in the CDR3. CDR1 SQVTM and CDR2 ANQGSEA come from the germline V gene. V lost 4 bases, J lost 0 bases, and 16 bases lay in between. The sequencing sample was made of blood, either unsorted or a sorted T cell fraction (not recorded which). The J gene is TRBJ2-4, the V gene TRBV29-1; D may be TRBD1 (6 bases). The sequence derives from a human donor who was either an allogeneic HSCT recipient or a stem cell or donor lymphocyte infusion donor (not recorded which). It is not recorded whose cells these are; they may come from a transplant donor. CDR3 sequence: CSVAGWGPLAKNIQYF. CDR3 coding DNA: TGCAGCGTTGCAGGTTGGGGGCCTTTAGCCAAAAACATTCAGTACTTC. Supplemented by reference TRBV29-1 and TRBJ2-4, the full variable domain reads SAVISQKPSRDICQRGTSLTIQCQVDSQVTMMFWYRQQPGQSLTLIATANQGSEATYESGFVIDKFPISRPNLTFSTLTVSNMSPEDSSIYLCSVAGWGPLAKNIQYFGAGTRLSVL.